Listed here are 28 T cell receptor beta chains from one sample, sequenced in a study of regulatory T cells in long-lasting Graves disease (TCRdb year 2021). This specimen's time point label, interpreted: persistent/refractory GD, antithyroid drugs over 5 years with positive TRAb. RNA was extracted from PBMCs in TRIzol for both TCR sequencing and RNA sequencing. Receptor libraries were prepared by multiplex PCR. Reads for this sample came from an Illumina HiSeq 4000. To build TCR beta libraries, CDR3 regions were amplified by Arm-PCR using iRepertoire HTBI primers. TCRdb's own reprocessing of the public reads used fastp at Q25 and MiXCR and kept productive beta chains. Here each entry gathers all rows of one CDR3 protein and keeps the most common genes and DNA. The sample yields 650,000 to 850,000 distinct CDR3 sequences; 30% were counted once. Clones ranked in the top ten supply about two fifths of the sample.

The specimen comprised peripheral blood mononuclear cells (PBMCs), sampled when the disease was refractory, from a patient treated with antithyroid drugs. The origin of the receptors is a female donor with Graves disease.

The V and J genes are TRBV7-3 and TRBJ2-3; D not resolved. CDR1 is SGHTA and CDR2 is FQGTGA in the germline V gene. The CDR3 consists of 14 residues. With 6 bases removed from V and 1 base from J, the gap between germline ends came to 11 bases. CDR3: CASSSYGGTDTQYF. The CDR3 nucleotides read TGTGCCAGCAGTTCATATGGGGGCACAGATACGCAGTATTTT. The entire variable domain, with the rest obtained from reference TRBV7-3 and TRBJ2-3, is as follows: GAGVSQTPSNKVTEKGKYVELRCDPISGHTALYWYRQSLGQGPEFLIYFQGTGAADDSGLPNDRFFAVRPEGSVSTLKIQRTERGDSAVYLCASSSYGGTDTQYFGPGTRLTVL.

This clonotype was found a few times. The genes are TRBV3-1 and TRBJ1-3; D possibly corresponds to TRBD1 (6 bases). The germline gives CDR1 LGHDT, CDR2 YNNKEL (reference sequence). There are 17 residues in the CDR3. Trimming removed 3 bases at V and 5 bases at J, with 20 bases between. As DNA, the CDR3 is TGTGCCAGCAGCCAGCCAGGGTCCAGGGGAGTACGAAACACCATATATTTT. It specifies CASSQPGSRGVRNTIYF. The whole variable domain, remainder taken from reference TRBV3-1 and TRBJ1-3, is DTAVSQTPKYLVTQMGNDKSIKCEQNLGHDTMYWYKQDSKKFLKIMFSYNNKELIINETVPNRFSPKSPDKAHLNLHINSLELGDSAVYFCASSQPGSRGVRNTIYFGEGSWLTVV.

The table lists this clonotype with a few counts. This chain connects TRBV19 to TRBJ1-6; D may be TRBD1 (5 bases). V shed 5 bases and J shed 7 bases, with 15 bases lying between them. In germline, CDR1 is LNHDA, CDR2 SQIVND (reference sequence). The length of the CDR3 is 15 residues. The CDR3 DNA reads as TGTGCCAGTAGTTTATCCGGGACGGAGAATTCACCCCTCCACTTT. This gives the protein CASSLSGTENSPLHF.

By share, this clonotype ranks as hyperexpanded (1% or more). V usage is TRBV28 and J usage is TRBJ1-1, with D perhaps matching TRBD1 (6 bases). This CDR3 comprises 14 residues. Germline CDR1 reads MDHEN; CDR2 reads SYDVKM. V lost 2 bases and J 1 base, leaving 8 bases between the germline ends. The CDR3 coding sequence is TGTGCCAGCAGTTTACCGGGACAGAACACTGAAGCTTTCTTT. It translates to CASSLPGQNTEAFF.

This clonotype has just a few counts. V and J are TRBV29-1 and TRBJ2-5, with 7 bases that match TRBD2. The length of the CDR3 is 13 residues. Germline CDR1 and CDR2: SQVTM and ANQGSEA. V lost 6 bases to trimming and J lost 2 bases; unmatched junction nucleotides: 6. CDR3 coding DNA: TGCAGCGTAGGAGGGAGGGGACAAGAGACCCAGTACTTC. Translated: CSVGGRGQETQYF.

The chain carries TRBV20-1 and TRBJ1-2, with 12 bases that match TRBD1. The CDR3 runs to 17 residues. CDR1 DFQATT and CDR2 SNEGSKA come from the germline V gene (reference sequence). Germline trimming cut 3 bases from V and 6 bases from J; bases unmatched to any gene: 14. The CDR3 loop is CSARVGPRDRGRDGYTF. The CDR3, as DNA: TGCAGTGCTAGGGTAGGGCCCCGGGACAGGGGGCGTGATGGCTACACCTTC.

The chain recombines TRBV28 with TRBJ1-3; D is possibly TRBD1 (6 bases). Germline values: CDR1 MDHEN, CDR2 SYDVKM. The ends were cut back, 3 bases at V and 3 bases at J, with 18 bases in the middle. The CDR3 has 17 amino acids. The CDR3 loop reads CASSFNNLIGGGNTIYF. The CDR3 DNA sequence: TGTGCCAGCAGTTTTAATAACCTAATAGGGGGTGGAAACACCATATATTTT. The whole variable domain, remainder taken from reference TRBV28 and TRBJ1-3, is DVKVTQSSRYLVKRTGEKVFLECVQDMDHENMFWYRQDPGLGLRLIYFSYDVKMKEKGDIPEGYSVSREKKERFSLILESASTNQTSMYLCASSFNNLIGGGNTIYFGEGSWLTVV.

The V gene is TRBV20-1, the J gene TRBJ2-5, with 11 bases identical to TRBD2. The CDR3 is made up of 16 amino acids. The V and J ends lost 2 bases and 4 bases, in that order; junction bases with no gene match: 9. The V gene's germline CDR1 is DFQATT and CDR2 SNEGSKA (reference sequence). The chain's CDR3 is CSARLASGRLLETQYF. CDR3 nucleotide sequence: TGCAGTGCTAGATTGGCTAGCGGGAGGTTGTTAGAGACCCAGTACTTC.

This clonotype was found a few times. This rearrangement joins TRBV5-1 to TRBJ2-7; D is perhaps TRBD1 (7 bases). This CDR3 has 14 residues. Trimming stripped 4 bases from V and 6 bases from J, with 17 bases between. Germline V gives CDR1 SGHRS, CDR2 YFSETQ. The CDR3 reads CASSLHRGGVEQYF. The CDR3 region has the DNA TGCGCCAGCAGCCTACACAGGGGCGGGGTCGAGCAGTACTTC.

This clonotype has a count of ten or more. The J gene is TRBJ1-2, the V gene TRBV12-3 or TRBV12-4, with 9 nucleotides matching TRBD1. J gave up 7 bases and V 8 bases, and 5 bases lay outside the gene matches. The CDR3 covers 12 residues. CDR3 sequence: CASRDRVLGYTF. For the CDR3, the DNA is TGTGCCAGCCGGGACAGGGTACTTGGCTACACCTTC.

The gene calls are TRBV20-1 and TRBJ1-5; D call uncertain. The CDR3 totals 11 residues. Trimming left V 3 bases short and J 5 bases short, with 5 bases between. CDR1 and CDR2 from the germline V gene are DFQATT and SNEGSKA (reference sequence). The CDR3 reads CSASMDQPQHF. The CDR3 DNA sequence: TGCAGTGCTAGTATGGATCAGCCCCAGCATTTT.

In its sample, this clonotype was seen a few times. The chain carries TRBV12-3 or TRBV12-4 and TRBJ1-2, with 7 bases identical to TRBD1. The junction had 17 bases not matched to a gene; V was cut back by 8 bases and J by 5 bases. The CDR3 has 16 amino acids. The DNA for the CDR3 is TGTGCCAGCCGTCAAGACAGGGCCCGGGAGGGTTATGGCTACACCTTC. The encoded protein is CASRQDRAREGYGYTF.

This clonotype was seen more than once but under ten times. This sequence joins TRBV5-6 and TRBJ2-5; possible D gene TRBD2, 5 bases. The CDR3 totals 15 residues. Germline lookup yields CDR1 SGHDT and CDR2 YYEEEE. V lost 1 base to trimming and J lost 5 bases, with 15 bases between them. The CDR3 loop is CASSLLASSRETQYF. CDR3 bases: TGTGCCAGCAGCTTGTTAGCGTCTAGCAGGGAGACCCAGTACTTC.

In nucleotides, the CDR3 is TGTGCCAGCAGTTTTGAGGTGGGAACGGCTGATCAGCCCCAGCATTTT. Translating it yields CASSFEVGTADQPQHF. The J gene is TRBJ1-5, the V gene TRBV12-3 or TRBV12-4; D is undetermined. The CDR3 covers 16 residues. Trimming stripped 3 bases from V and 5 bases from J, with 17 bases between.

The V and J genes are TRBV3-1 and TRBJ1-4; D unclear. V lost 4 bases, J lost 0 bases, and 9 bases lay in between. Germline lookup yields CDR1 LGHDT and CDR2 YNNKEL (reference sequence). This CDR3 has 15 residues. The CDR3, as DNA: TGTGCCAGCAGCCCGCAGATTGCAACTAATGAAAAACTGTTTTTT. Protein: CASSPQIATNEKLFF.

This clonotype was seen a single time. A junction boundary mismatches the germline segment, possibly from a read error. The V and J genes are TRBV30 and TRBJ1-6; D uncertain. The CDR3 is 17 amino acids. Per germline, CDR1 GTSNPN and CDR2 SVGIG (reference sequence). Written as DNA, the CDR3 is TGTGCCTGGGGTGTATCGTGGCCCCCGGGCTCGGATTCACCCCTCCACTTT. Amino acids: CAWGVSWPPGSDSPLHF.

There are many counts of this clonotype. The chain is built from TRBV5-5 and TRBJ2-5, with 10 bases fitting TRBD1. The CDR3 is 15 residues long. Trimming removed 0 bases from V and 5 bases from J; junction bases left unmatched: 4. From germline, CDR1 is SGHKS and CDR2 YYEKEE (reference sequence). This CDR3 reads CASSLVTGGLETQYF. The CDR3 nucleotides are TGTGCCAGCAGCTTGGTGACAGGGGGCCTTGAGACCCAGTACTTC.

This clonotype was seen only once. This sequence may be a read error, since a much larger clone differs from it by one base. The CDR3 does not close with the conserved phenylalanine or tryptophan, likely indicating a read error. The chain carries TRBV2 and TRBJ1-2; 9 nucleotides align to TRBD1. Germline V gene data show CDR1 as SNHLY and CDR2 as FYNNEI. Trimming removed 7 bases from V and 7 bases from J; junction bases left unmatched: 4. The CDR3 extends over 12 amino acids. CDR3 DNA sequence: TGTGCCAGCATAGGGACAGGGCTTGGCTACACCTCC. The encoded protein is CASIGTGLGYTS.

The chain is built from TRBV19 and TRBJ1-5; D gene uncertain. V shed 0 bases and J shed 6 bases, with 12 bases lying between them. The CDR3 totals 15 residues. Germline CDR1 and CDR2: LNHDA and SQIVND (reference sequence). CDR3 amino acids: CASSIEQRRGQPQHF. CDR3 DNA: TGTGCCAGTAGTATAGAACAGCGGAGAGGTCAGCCCCAGCATTTT.

In this sample, this clonotype turned up a few times. The rearrangement uses TRBV3-1 and TRBJ1-1, with 7 bases identical to TRBD1. Germline V lookup: CDR1 LGHDT, CDR2 YNNKEL (reference sequence). The CDR3 spans 15 residues. V dropped 1 base and J dropped 4; count of bases not matched to a gene: 6. The DNA of the CDR3 is TGTGCCAGCAGCCAAGGGAGGGGGCAGGGCACTGAAGCTTTCTTT. This translates into CASSQGRGQGTEAFF.

This clonotype showed up just a few times. The chain recombines TRBV12-3 or TRBV12-4 with TRBJ2-7; 7 nucleotides match TRBD1. V gave up 7 bases and J gave up 0 bases; unmatched junction bases: 6. The CDR3 consists of 14 residues. CDR3: CASTGQASSYEQYF. DNA of the CDR3: TGTGCCAGCACAGGACAGGCAAGCTCCTACGAGCAGTACTTC.

The rearrangement links TRBV20-1 to TRBJ1-3; 8 bases match TRBD1. The CDR3 runs 12 residues. Germline assignment: CDR1 DFQATT and CDR2 SNEGSKA (reference sequence). The J segment lost 6 bases and the V segment lost 6 bases, leaving 4 bases of the junction unmatched. The CDR3 sequence is CSAGQGVNTIYF. The CDR3 DNA sequence: TGCAGTGCCGGACAGGGTGTAAACACCATATATTTT.

This clonotype was seen more than once but under ten times. The chain links TRBV27 to TRBJ2-7; 13 positions match TRBD2. This CDR3 contains 18 residues. Germline V CDR1 and CDR2: MNHEY, SMNVEV (reference sequence). V was clipped by 1 base and J by 4 bases; unmatched bases: 10. For the CDR3, the DNA is TGTGCCAGCAGTTTATATCCCACTAGCGGGAGGGCCGGGTACGAGCAGTACTTC. Translating gives CASSLYPTSGRAGYEQYF.

There are many counts of this clonotype. The chain recombines TRBV12-3 or TRBV12-4 with TRBJ1-2; the D gene is possibly TRBD1 (5 bases). The V gene lost 5 bases and the J gene lost 4 bases, with 17 bases spanning the gap. This CDR3 spans 15 amino acids. In DNA form, the CDR3 reads TGTGCCAGCAGTACCACGGGACCGCGCGGCTATGGCTACACCTTC. It yields the protein CASSTTGPRGYGYTF.

The V and J genes are TRBV6-9 and TRBJ2-3; TRBD1 aligns across 7 bases. The CDR3 covers 15 residues. Germline CDR1 reads MNHGY; CDR2 reads SVAAGI. J was trimmed by 0 bases and V by 4 bases; bases with no gene match: 4. In nucleotides, the CDR3 is TGTGCCAGCAGTTCACAGGGGCCCAGCACAGATACGCAGTATTTT. Translating it yields CASSSQGPSTDTQYF.

The chain combines TRBV9 with TRBJ1-2; no definite D call. V dropped 4 bases and J dropped 8 bases, with 12 bases sitting between them. The germline CDR1 and CDR2 sequences are SGDLS and YYNGEE. The CDR3 extends over 12 amino acids. The CDR3 bases are TGTGCCAGCAGCTCCACGGAAGGGGGCTACACCTTC. Protein: CASSSTEGGYTF.

The chain uses TRBV29-1 and TRBJ1-2; TRBD1 matches at 9 bases. The CDR3 consists of 13 residues. The J segment lost 2 bases and the V segment lost 8 bases, leaving 6 bases of the junction unmatched. Germline V gene sequence: CDR1 SQVTM, CDR2 ANQGSEA. CDR3 sequence: CSYGTGQNYGYTF. The CDR3 nucleotides read TGCAGCTACGGGACAGGGCAGAACTATGGCTACACCTTC.

The chain has TRBV6-1 and TRBJ1-4; D possibly corresponds to TRBD1 (6 bases). CDR3 size: 13 residues. The germline V and J ends were trimmed by 7 bases and 6 bases, with 12 bases remaining between them. The germline CDR1 and CDR2 sequences are MNHNS and SASEGT. The CDR3 is CASNSRQDEKLFF. In nucleotides, the CDR3 is TGTGCCAGCAACTCCCGACAGGATGAAAAACTGTTTTTT.